One sample yielded the 21 T cell receptor beta chains listed below, sequenced in a study of human T cells and chemical hapten exposure. Time point given: patch test 3, about 24 weeks after DPC sensitization. Treatment: therapeutic diphenylcyclopropenone sensitization with weekly scalp DPC. TCRdb processed the RACE reads anew with MiXCR; each CDR3 protein has one entry. The table has 97,000 or so distinct CDR3 sequences, 27% seen once. Sample: whole blood, taken in connection with sensitization to the hapten diphenylcyclopropenone (DPC). These receptors were obtained from a man aged 35 to 55 with alopecia areata. Some clones in this sample may be carry-over from other donors' samples.

This clonotype was picked up a small number of times. The chain employs TRBV20-1 and TRBJ2-7; TRBD1 matches 9 bases. CDR3 size: 14 residues. Germline CDR1 DFQATT, CDR2 SNEGSKA (reference sequence). The trim removed 2 bases at V and 3 bases at J, leaving 5 bases unmatched. CDR3 loop: CSARPGTGFYEQYF. CDR3 nucleotides: TGCAGTGCTAGACCCGGGACAGGGTTCTACGAGCAGTACTTC.

This clonotype appeared a few times. The V gene is TRBV20-1, the J gene TRBJ1-3; D gene ambiguous. Germline CDR1 DFQATT, CDR2 SNEGSKA (reference sequence). The CDR3 runs to 12 residues. V was clipped by 3 bases and J by 8 bases, with 11 bases between them. The CDR3 reads CSASHKGDTIYF. Here the CDR3 DNA reads TGCAGTGCTAGCCACAAGGGCGACACCATATATTTT.

This clonotype appeared a single time. The chain links TRBV6-2 or TRBV6-3 to TRBJ2-3; D tentatively fits TRBD1 or TRBD2 (6 bases each). CDR3 length equals 13 residues. In germline, CDR1 is MNHEY, CDR2 SVGEGT. V was cut by 3 bases and J by 9 bases, with 13 bases left in between. DNA for the CDR3: TGTGCCAGCAGTTATCGAGTCGGGGGCACGCAGTATTTT. Translated: CASSYRVGGTQYF.

This clonotype occurred many times. The genes are TRBV29-1 and TRBJ2-1; D call uncertain. Germline-derived CDR1 and CDR2 are SQVTM and ANQGSEA. V was cut by 5 bases and J by 5 bases, with 13 bases left in between. This CDR3 has 13 amino acids. CDR3: CSVCDLVNNEQFF. DNA for the CDR3: TGCAGCGTTTGTGACTTAGTTAACAATGAGCAGTTCTTC.

This chain uses TRBV20-1 with TRBJ2-3, with D possibly matching TRBD2 (5 bases). Per germline, CDR1 DFQATT and CDR2 SNEGSKA (reference sequence). The CDR3 runs 13 residues. The CDR3 spells CRPIGLRTDTQYF. As DNA, the CDR3 is TGCAGACCAATCGGACTTCGCACAGATACGCAGTATTTT.

The V call is TRBV20-1, the J call TRBJ2-7, with unresolved D. The V and J ends lost 5 bases and 6 bases respectively, with 11 bases between them. Germline CDR1 reads DFQATT; CDR2 reads SNEGSKA (reference sequence). The CDR3 has 11 residues. The DNA for the CDR3 is TGCAGTGCTCCCCTCCCTGGCGAGCAGTACTTC. Amino acids: CSAPLPGEQYF.

In its sample, this clonotype was seen a few times. This chain uses TRBV11-2 with TRBJ2-7; a possible D gene is TRBD2 (6 bases). The CDR3 runs 16 residues. Germline-derived CDR1 and CDR2 are SGHAT and FQNNGV. V was trimmed by 4 bases and J by 3 bases, leaving 19 bases between them. CDR3 residues: CASSSPNAGTDYEQYF. CDR3 bases: TGTGCCAGCAGCTCCCCCAATGCCGGGACTGACTACGAGCAGTACTTC.

Concerning this clonotype: This may come from a read error, since a much larger clone is one base off. The V gene is TRBV28, the J gene TRBJ1-1, with no clear D. This CDR3 is built from 13 residues. V was cut by 0 bases and J by 0 bases, with 2 bases left in between. Germline-derived CDR1 and CDR2 are MDHEN and SYDVKM. CDR3 coding DNA: TGTGCCAGCAGTTTATGTGTGAACACTGAAGCTTTCTTT. Translation: CASSLCVNTEAFF.

This chain joins TRBV12-3 or TRBV12-4 and TRBJ1-1; TRBD1 matches 7 bases. Germline trimming cut 5 bases from V and 4 bases from J; bases unmatched to any gene: 7. This CDR3 spans 14 amino acids. CDR3 sequence (DNA): TGTGCCAGCAGTAATGACAGGGTGAGCACTGAAGCTTTCTTT. Protein: CASSNDRVSTEAFF.

This clonotype was observed many times. One end of the junction does not line up with germline, which may come from a read error. The CDR3 here is CASRGQGLISGPISF. The CDR3 DNA reads as TGTGCCAGCAGGGGACAGGGGTTGATTAGCGGTCCTATTAGCTTC. J is TRBJ2-1 and V is TRBV28, with 10 bases aligning to TRBD1. The CDR3 runs to 15 residues. The germline gives CDR1 MDHEN, CDR2 SYDVKM. Based on the CDR3 plus reference TRBV28 and TRBJ2-1, the full variable domain is DVKVTQSSRYLVKRTGEKVFLECVQDMDHENMFWYRQDPGLGLRLIYFSYDVKMKEKGDIPEGYSVSREKKERFSLILESASTNQTSMYLCASRGQGLISGPISFGPGTRLTVL.

V gene TRBV28 combines with J gene TRBJ2-3; TRBD1 agrees at 7 bases. The CDR3 runs 15 residues. The germline gives CDR1 MDHEN, CDR2 SYDVKM. V shed 10 bases and J 4 bases; nucleotides not matched to a gene: 14. The CDR3 here is CATTRQDRVSDTQYF. CDR3 DNA sequence: TGTGCCACCACCCGCCAAGACAGGGTTTCAGATACGCAGTATTTT.

This clonotype was observed a few times. The chain is built from TRBV28 and TRBJ2-7; D remains ambiguous. The CDR3 is 12 residues long. Per the germline V gene, CDR1 is MDHEN and CDR2 is SYDVKM. Trimming removed 1 base from V and 5 bases from J, with 6 bases in between. The CDR3 coding sequence is TGTGCCAGCAGTTTATTTATCGACGAGCAGTACTTC. It encodes CASSLFIDEQYF.

The chain couples TRBV19 to TRBJ2-6; D ambiguous. Trimming shortened V by 7 bases and J by 0 bases, and 13 bases separated the two germline ends. Germline loops: CDR1 LNHDA, CDR2 SQIVND (reference sequence). CDR3 length equals 16 residues. The CDR3 reads CASNSRGSSGANVLTF. The CDR3 region has the DNA TGTGCCAGTAACAGCCGAGGCAGCTCTGGGGCCAACGTCCTGACTTTC.

The chain employs TRBV28 and TRBJ1-1; D may be TRBD1 (5 bases). CDR3 length: 14 amino acids. With 2 bases removed from V and 1 base from J, the gap between germline ends came to 8 bases. Germline assignment: CDR1 MDHEN and CDR2 SYDVKM. The CDR3 DNA sequence: TGTGCCAGCAGTTTAGGGACTAAGAACACTGAAGCTTTCTTT. Its protein is CASSLGTKNTEAFF.

The J gene is TRBJ1-5, the V gene TRBV9, with TRBD1 matching over 9 bases. The length of the CDR3 is 15 residues. The germline V gene has CDR1 SGDLS and CDR2 YYNGEE. The V gene end was trimmed by 0 bases and the J gene end by 8 bases; junction bases not matched to a gene: 6. The CDR3, as DNA: TGTGCCAGCAGCGTAGCCGGGACAGGGTTTGAGCCCCAGCATTTT. This sequence encodes CASSVAGTGFEPQHF.

The V call is TRBV19, the J call TRBJ2-7; 14 bases agree with TRBD2. J lost 2 bases, V lost 11 bases, and 8 bases had no gene match. CDR3 length: 15 amino acids. The germline CDR1 and CDR2 sequences are LNHDA and SQIVND (reference sequence). In nucleotides, the CDR3 is TGTGCCTCAGGGACTAGCGGGAGACCCCCCTACGAGCAGTACTTC. Protein product: CASGTSGRPPYEQYF.

The V and J genes are TRBV7-8 and TRBJ2-7, with 14 bases lining up with TRBD2. The V and J ends lost 5 bases and 5 bases, in that order; junction bases with no gene match: 5. The CDR3 has 15 amino acids. Germline V gene lookup returns CDR1 SGHVS and CDR2 FQNEAQ. The CDR3 DNA reads TGTGCCAGCAGCCCAGGGACTAGCGGGAGTAACGAGCAGTACTTC. This gives the protein CASSPGTSGSNEQYF. Drawing the rest from reference TRBV7-8 and TRBJ2-7, the complete variable domain is GAGVSQSPRYKVAKRGQDVALRCDPISGHVSLFWYQQALGQGPEFLTYFQNEAQLDKSGLPSDRFFAERPEGSVSTLKIQRTQQEDSAVYLCASSPGTSGSNEQYFGPGTRLTVT.

This chain joins TRBV6-5 and TRBJ1-1, with 7 nucleotides matching TRBD1. This CDR3 is built from 14 residues. Germline CDR1 is MNHEY and CDR2 is SVGAGI. With V trimmed by 0 bases and J by 4 bases, 2 bases remained unmatched. The chain's CDR3 is CASSYSTGSTEAFF. As DNA, the CDR3 is TGTGCCAGCAGTTACTCGACAGGGAGCACTGAAGCTTTCTTT.

CDR3 sequence reads: CASSYSGQGKKLFF. The CDR3 bases are TGTGCCAGCAGTTACTCGGGGCAGGGCAAAAAACTGTTTTTT. The J gene is TRBJ1-4, the V gene TRBV6-5; possibly TRBD1 for D (5 bases). Between the trimmed V and J ends, which lost 0 bases and 9 bases, there was a span of 11 bases. The CDR3 loop spans 14 amino acids. Germline V gene lookup returns CDR1 MNHEY and CDR2 SVGAGI.

V is TRBV29-1 and J is TRBJ2-7; 10 nucleotides align to TRBD1. V lost 6 bases to trimming and J lost 3 bases; unmatched junction nucleotides: 8. The CDR3 length is 14 residues. CDR1 is SQVTM, CDR2 ANQGSEA, per germline. The CDR3: CSVHTGTGVYEQYF. Written as DNA, the CDR3 is TGCAGCGTCCACACTGGGACAGGGGTCTACGAGCAGTACTTC.

The chain has TRBV14 and TRBJ2-2, with D unresolved. The CDR3 consists of 16 residues. V dropped 4 bases and J dropped 2 bases, with 14 bases sitting between them. Germline V gene data show CDR1 as SGHDN and CDR2 as FVKESK. DNA for the CDR3: TGTGCCAGCAGCCCGAGTCTGGTGAGAAACACCGGGGAGCTGTTTTTT. It is translated as CASSPSLVRNTGELFF.